A selection of T cell receptor beta chains follows, all from one sample in a study of cytomegalovirus exposure and HLA in healthy donors. TCRdb's copy holds only in-frame clones and misses some; the assay was immunoSEQ multiplex PCR. The repertoire includes about 160,000 clones, nearly 80% of them detected once, and approximately 3.1% sits in the top ten. Sequenced material: PBMCs. These receptors were collected from a woman aged 40 to 49 in good health and CMV-seronegative. Both conserved end residues are part of each CDR3. The order of the fields is J gene, CDR3 length, D gene, V gene, clone size, CDR3 DNA, CDR3 protein. A D gene is named only where the DNA matches it firmly. The size of a clone is reported for some rows only, either as once, few or many, or as a class for expanded clones.

>TRBJ1-2|15|-|TRBV27|once
TGTGCCAGCAGTTTATTTCGGGGTCTAAACTATGGCTACACCTTC
CASSLFRGLNYGYTF
>TRBJ2-6|19|TRBD1|TRBV11-2|-
TGTGCCAGCAGCCCACTAGGGACAGAGGGCTTGGGGGGGGCCAACGTCCTGACTTTC
CASSPLGTEGLGGANVLTF
>TRBJ2-2|16|-|TRBV5-1|-
TGCGCCAGCAGCTTGCCCAGGAGTGGGGGGACCGGGGAGCTGTTTTTT
CASSLPRSGGTGELFF
>TRBJ1-4|16|TRBD1|TRBV9|few
TGTGCCAGCAGCGCCTTCTCAGGGGGTCGGATGGAAAAACTGTTTTTT
CASSAFSGGRMEKLFF
>TRBJ2-1|12|-|TRBV27|-
TGTGCCAGCGCTGGACAGTACAATGAGCAGTTCTTC
CASAGQYNEQFF
>TRBJ1-2|14|-|TRBV11-1|-
TGTGCCAGCGCCTTCGGAGTAGCTAACTATGGCTACACCTTC
CASAFGVANYGYTF
>TRBJ2-7|13|-|TRBV29-1|-
TGCAGCGTTGTGCTGGGGGCTATGTACGAGCAGTACTTC
CSVVLGAMYEQYF
>TRBJ1-1|15|TRBD1|TRBV5-1|-
TGCGCCAGCAGCGCGGGACAGGGGGCTTACACTGAAGCTTTCTTT
CASSAGQGAYTEAFF
>TRBJ1-2|12|-|TRBV6-5|-
TGTGCCAGCAGTTACAGGGGCCATGGCTACACCTTC
CASSYRGHGYTF
>TRBJ2-7|16|TRBD1|TRBV2|-
TGTGCCAGCAGGACCCCCCCCGGGACAGGGACCTACGAGCAGTACTTC
CASRTPPGTGTYEQYF
>TRBJ1-5|16|TRBD1|TRBV5-6|-
TGTGCCAGCAGCTTGCGACGGGACAGGGGTTGGCAGCCCCAGCATTTT
CASSLRRDRGWQPQHF
>TRBJ2-2|17|TRBD1|TRBV5-1|-
TGCGCCAGCAGCTTGGCCGGGACAGGATCCTACACCGGGGAGCTGTTTTTT
CASSLAGTGSYTGELFF
>TRBJ1-2|13|TRBD1|TRBV28|-
TGTGCCAGCAGTTTAGACAGGGGGCGCGGCTACACCTTC
CASSLDRGRGYTF
>TRBJ2-5|14|-|TRBV5-4|-
TGTGCCAGCAGCTTGTCACAGGGGAGGGAGACCCAGTACTTC
CASSLSQGRETQYF
>TRBJ1-5|13|-|TRBV7-9|once
TGTGCCAGCAGTCGCAGGGTTGACCAGCCCCAGCATTTT
CASSRRVDQPQHF
>TRBJ2-7|14|-|TRBV7-9|-
TGTGCCAGCAGCTTCGGGGGTGTGGCTGGCGAGCAGTACTTC
CASSFGGVAGEQYF
>TRBJ2-1|13|-|TRBV2|-
TGTGCCACCGTCCCTACGGGGCGGGGTGAGCAGTTCTTC
CATVPTGRGEQFF
>TRBJ2-3|14|-|TRBV7-3|-
TGTGCCAGCAGCCCCGGACAGGCGGGGAATACGCAGTATTTT
CASSPGQAGNTQYF
>TRBJ1-6|12|-|TRBV7-2|few
TGTGCCAGCAGCTTACAGGGGATACCCCTCCACTTT
CASSLQGIPLHF
>TRBJ1-2|17|-|TRBV12-1|-
TGTGCCAGCAGCTTTAAGGCAGGGGCGCAAGCTAACTATGGCTACACCTTC
CASSFKAGAQANYGYTF
>TRBJ1-2|16|TRBD1|TRBV28|-
TGTGCCAGCAGTTCTCCGAGCCGGGACAGGGTGGGAGGCTACACCTTC
CASSSPSRDRVGGYTF
>TRBJ2-1|15|TRBD2|TRBV5-1|-
TGCGCCAGCAGCGTCGGGACTAGCGGGGACAATGAGCAGTTCTTC
CASSVGTSGDNEQFF
>TRBJ1-1|14|-|TRBV5-1|-
TGCGCCAGCAGCGCCGGACGTGGGGCCTCCGAAGCTTTCTTT
CASSAGRGASEAFF
>TRBJ1-1|15|-|TRBV7-6|-
TGTGCCAGCAGCTTAACTCCAGGGTGGGACACTGAAGCTTTCTTT
CASSLTPGWDTEAFF
>TRBJ1-6|16|TRBD1|TRBV12-5|-
TGTGCTAGTGGTAACCACAGGGGACAGGGTAATTCACCCCTCCACTTT
CASGNHRGQGNSPLHF
>TRBJ2-3|11|-|TRBV7-9|-
TGTTCCAGCAGCCTTGCAGATACGCAGTATTTT
CSSSLADTQYF
>TRBJ2-7|14|TRBD2|TRBV5-6|-
TGTGCCAGCAGCTTGGCCGGGACTACCTACGAGCAGTACTTC
CASSLAGTTYEQYF
>TRBJ1-5|12|-|TRBV6-1|-
TGTGCCAGCAGTGGGGGCCACCAGCCCCAGCATTTT
CASSGGHQPQHF
>TRBJ1-4|14|TRBD1|TRBV19|-
TGTGCCAGTAGCCACAGGGGGTTTAATGAAAAACTGTTTTTT
CASSHRGFNEKLFF
>TRBJ1-4|14|TRBD1|TRBV5-5|once
TGTGCCAGCAGTACGGGACAGAAGAGTGAAAAACTGTTTTTT
CASSTGQKSEKLFF
>TRBJ1-3|15|TRBD1|TRBV9|-
TGTGCCAGCAGCGCCCAGGGGGGCTCTGGAAACACCATATATTTT
CASSAQGGSGNTIYF
>TRBJ2-5|15|-|TRBV6-5|-
TGTGCCAGCAACCTACGCAACAGGCCGGTGGAGACCCAGTACTTC
CASNLRNRPVETQYF
>TRBJ2-5|15|-|TRBV4-2|-
TGTGCCAGCAGCCAAGAGACAAGACGAGAAGAGACCCAGTACTTC
CASSQETRREETQYF
>TRBJ1-2|16|-|TRBV27|once
TGTGCCAGCAGTTTATCGCGGAGAAGAGAAAACTATGGCTACACCTTC
CASSLSRRRENYGYTF
>TRBJ2-2|13|-|TRBV6-1|-
TGTGTCGTATTAGGACAGAACACCGGGGAGCTGTTTTTT
CVVLGQNTGELFF
>TRBJ2-1|16|TRBD2|TRBV6-6|-
TGTGCCAGCAGTCAGCTTGGCGGGGGGGCCCGCGATGAGCAGTTCTTC
CASSQLGGGARDEQFF
>TRBJ2-2|15|-|TRBV5-1|few
TGCGCCAGCAGCTTGTTAGGTTCGGAGACCGGGGAGCTGTTTTTT
CASSLLGSETGELFF
>TRBJ2-7|13|-|TRBV6-5|-
TGTGCCAGCAGTTACTCACGCTCCTACGAGCAGTACTTC
CASSYSRSYEQYF
>TRBJ1-5|15|TRBD1|TRBV6-6|-
TGTGCCAGCATCCCGGGACAGGGTGTAAATCAGCCCCAGCATTTT
CASIPGQGVNQPQHF
>TRBJ1-2|14|-|TRBV7-8|-
TGTGCCAGCAGCTCCGGGACAACAAACTATGGCTACACCTTC
CASSSGTTNYGYTF
>TRBJ1-1|17|-|TRBV6-4|-
TGTGCCAGCAGTGACCCAAGGAGGGGGGGCTTGAACACTGAAGCTTTCTTT
CASSDPRRGGLNTEAFF
>TRBJ2-1|18|TRBD2|TRBV4-2|-
TGTGCCAGCAGCAGGGGGCTAGCGGGGGGCCCCTCCTACAATGAGCAGTTCTTC
CASSRGLAGGPSYNEQFF
>TRBJ1-5|14|TRBD1|TRBV15|-
TGTGCCACCAGCAAGGACAGGGATTATCAGCCCCAGCATTTT
CATSKDRDYQPQHF
>TRBJ1-5|16|-|TRBV19|few
TGTGCCAGTAGCCTTTTGGGGACAAGGGGTAATCAGCCCCAGCATTTT
CASSLLGTRGNQPQHF
>TRBJ1-2|14|-|TRBV4-1|-
TGCGCCAGCAGCCAAGATAGGTCAGGGACTGGTTACACCTTC
CASSQDRSGTGYTF
>TRBJ2-1|16|-|TRBV11-2|-
TGTGCCAGCAGCTCCCCGTTTGGGGGAGGTAGGAATGAGCAGTTCTTC
CASSSPFGGGRNEQFF
>TRBJ1-3|22|-|TRBV30|-
TGTGCCTGGAGGGGATCCGGGAACAGGGAAAATAGTTTGTGCACCTCTGGAAACACCATATATTTT
CAWRGSGNRENSLCTSGNTIYF
>TRBJ2-3|15|-|TRBV11-2|once
TGTGCCAGCAGCTACCGGACAGCTAGCACAGATACGCAGTATTTT
CASSYRTASTDTQYF
>TRBJ1-2|16|TRBD1|TRBV28|-
TGTGCCAGCAGTTTGATCGGGACAGGGCGGGCCTATGGCTACACCTTC
CASSLIGTGRAYGYTF
>TRBJ1-2|12|-|TRBV7-6|-
TGTGCCAGCAGCTTGGGGGGGTTTGGCTACACCTTC
CASSLGGFGYTF
>TRBJ2-5|13|-|TRBV29-1|-
TGCAGCGTTGAACAGGCTATCCAAGAGACCCAGTACTTC
CSVEQAIQETQYF
>TRBJ1-5|18|-|TRBV10-3|medium-sized
TGTGCCATCAGCCCCGGCCCCCACTCCGACTCGGGCAATCAGCCCCAGCATTTT
CAISPGPHSDSGNQPQHF
>TRBJ1-3|15|TRBD1|TRBV18|-
TGTGCCAGCTCACCGGACAGGGGAGCTGGAAACACCATATATTTT
CASSPDRGAGNTIYF